One and the same sample provided the 18 T cell receptor beta chains below, sequenced in a study of T cell responses to AZD1222 COVID-19 vaccine. Profiling relied on immunoSEQ multiplex PCR, and the TCRdb table lists in-frame clones only, not all of them. The table shows around 270,000 clones, with 90% to 95% occurring only once. The specimen comprised peripheral blood, sampled 28 days after the second AZD1222 dose. These TCRs come from an adult who received the AZD1222 COVID-19 vaccine.

V usage is TRBV11-2 and J usage is TRBJ2-7; D is ambiguous. V lost 3 bases and J lost 2, with 11 bases in between. The CDR3 sequence is 14 residues long. Germline CDR1 reads SGHAT; CDR2 reads FQNNGV. In nucleotides, the CDR3 is TGTGCCAGCAGCTTGGGGATGGGCGCCTACGAGCAGTACTTC. Translated, it gives CASSLGMGAYEQYF.

The CDR3 bases are TGCGCCAGCAGCCAAGACCTATTCGGCATTGCGGGGGGCTATACTGAAGCTTTCTTT. It translates to CASSQDLFGIAGGYTEAFF. V and J are TRBV4-1 and TRBJ1-1; possible D gene TRBD1, 6 bases. The CDR3 is 19 amino acids. Per germline, CDR1 MGHRA and CDR2 YSYEKL. Trimming took off 0 bases at V and 5 bases at J, with 25 bases between the two ends.

The chain links TRBV7-3 to TRBJ2-3; D not resolved. The germline V gene has CDR1 SGHTA and CDR2 FQGTGA. V was shortened by 2 bases and J by 6 bases, with 9 bases between the two germline ends. The CDR3 spans 13 residues. The CDR3 region is CASSLARRDTQYF. The CDR3 DNA reads TGTGCCAGCAGCTTAGCCCGACGGGATACGCAGTATTTT.

The chain employs TRBV4-2 and TRBJ2-7, with D possibly TRBD1 on 5 matching bases. The CDR3 runs 15 residues. Germline values: CDR1 LGHNA, CDR2 YNFKEQ. The ends were cut back, 3 bases at V and 2 bases at J, with 14 bases in the middle. The CDR3 nucleotides are TGTGCCAGCAGCCAGGCTGCTGACAGTACCTACGAGCAGTACTTC. It translates to CASSQAADSTYEQYF.

The V and J genes are TRBV2 and TRBJ2-3; D not resolved. V lost 6 bases to trimming and J lost 1 base, with 11 bases between them. The CDR3 is made up of 14 amino acids. The germline V gene has CDR1 SNHLY and CDR2 FYNNEI. Here the CDR3 DNA reads TGTGCCAGCAGATGGCTAGAGGGCACAGATACGCAGTATTTT. This gives the protein CASRWLEGTDTQYF. The full variable domain, its missing parts supplied by reference TRBV2 and TRBJ2-3, is EPEVTQTPSHQVTQMGQEVILRCVPISNHLYFYWYRQILGQKVEFLVSFYNNEISEKSEIFDDQFSVERPDGSNFTLKIRSTKLEDSAMYFCASRWLEGTDTQYFGPGTRLTVL.

This chain connects TRBV15 to TRBJ2-5, with D unresolved. CDR1 LNHNV and CDR2 YYDKDF come from the germline V gene (reference sequence). V lost 1 base, J lost 5 bases, and 8 bases lay in between. The CDR3 loop spans 13 amino acids. The CDR3 protein is CATSRGLVETQYF. The CDR3 coding sequence is TGTGCCACCAGCAGAGGACTCGTGGAGACCCAGTACTTC.

This chain uses TRBV7-9 with TRBJ2-1, with D perhaps matching TRBD2 (5 bases). CDR1 and CDR2 from the germline V gene are SEHNR and FQNEAQ (reference sequence). This CDR3 is 19 amino acids long. V was shortened by 4 bases and J by 2 bases, with 24 bases between the two germline ends. The CDR3 bases are TGTGCCAGCAGCTCGGTGTCTGGGTCTCCCGGGGTACCCTACAATGAGCAGTTCTTC. Protein sequence: CASSSVSGSPGVPYNEQFF. The complete variable domain, with remaining parts taken from reference TRBV7-9 and TRBJ2-1, reads DTGVSQNPRHKITKRGQNVTFRCDPISEHNRLYWYRQTLGQGPEFLTYFQNEAQLEKSRLLSDRFSAERPKGSFSTLEIQRTEQGDSAMYLCASSSVSGSPGVPYNEQFFGPGTRLTVL.

This chain uses TRBV2 with TRBJ1-6, with D possibly matching TRBD1 (5 bases). Germline V gene data show CDR1 as SNHLY and CDR2 as FYNNEI. This CDR3 is built from 14 residues. V dropped 4 bases and J dropped 6 bases, with 10 bases sitting between them. CDR3 amino acids: CASSVEGSNSPLHF. DNA for the CDR3: TGTGCCAGCAGTGTGGAGGGGAGTAATTCACCCCTCCACTTT.

The chain is built from TRBV6-5 and TRBJ2-3; 7 bases map to TRBD2. Germline trimming cut 3 bases from V and 4 bases from J; bases unmatched to any gene: 10. This CDR3 has 16 residues. Germline V gene data show CDR1 as MNHEY and CDR2 as SVGAGI. CDR3 protein: CASSYGGVQVADTQYF. The DNA of the CDR3 is TGTGCCAGCAGTTATGGGGGGGTACAGGTGGCAGATACGCAGTATTTT.

This chain uses TRBV30 with TRBJ1-5; 10 positions match TRBD1. Looked up from germline, CDR1 is GTSNPN and CDR2 is SVGIG (reference sequence). CDR3 length: 14 amino acids. After removal of 3 bases from V and 7 bases from J, the junction contained 6 bases not matched to a gene. CDR3 nucleotide sequence: TGTGCCTGGAGCCCGGGACAGGGGCGGCAGCCCCAGCATTTT. Translated, it gives CAWSPGQGRQPQHF.

V is TRBV10-3 and J is TRBJ2-1; D might be TRBD1 (6 bases). Germline CDR1 ENHRY, CDR2 SYGVKD. The V end lost 7 bases, the J end lost 6 bases, and 13 bases lay between the germline ends. The CDR3 spans 13 residues. The CDR3 DNA reads TGTGCCATCAAGGAGACAGGAAGCAATGAGCAGTTCTTC. This translates into CAIKETGSNEQFF.

The chain couples TRBV19 to TRBJ2-2, with D tentatively TRBD1 (5 bases). The CDR3 contains 13 residues. Looked up from germline, CDR1 is LNHDA and CDR2 is SQIVND (reference sequence). V lost 6 bases to trimming and J lost 6 bases, with 11 bases between them. The CDR3 DNA reads TGTGCCAGTAGCCTGCAGGGTCCCGGGGAGCTGTTTTTT. Its translation is CASSLQGPGELFF.

This clone has a single count. The gene calls are TRBV27 and TRBJ2-7, with TRBD1 matching over 12 bases. Germline V CDR1 and CDR2: MNHEY, SMNVEV (reference sequence). This CDR3 region has 15 residues. Trimming at V came to 6 bases and at J to 4 bases, leaving 7 bases not matched to a gene. The CDR3 here is CASSPGTGGQYEQYF. Written as DNA, the CDR3 is TGTGCCAGCAGCCCCGGGACAGGGGGCCAATACGAGCAGTACTTC.

The chain carries TRBV4-1 and TRBJ2-1, with 10 bases matching TRBD2. The CDR3 length is 20 residues. CDR1 and CDR2 from the germline V gene are MGHRA and YSYEKL. V shed 4 bases and J 0 bases; nucleotides not matched to a gene: 15. The CDR3 coding sequence is TGCGCCAGCAGCCCGAGCGGGGGGGCACTTCTACCGAGCTCCTACAATGAGCAGTTCTTC. It is translated as CASSPSGGALLPSSYNEQFF.

The rearrangement joins TRBV5-1 to TRBJ2-3; D unclear. This CDR3 comprises 15 residues. Germline lookup yields CDR1 SGHRS and CDR2 YFSETQ. Trimming took off 2 bases at V and 0 bases at J, with 10 bases between the two ends. The CDR3 sequence is CASSFSRRSTDTQYF. Written as DNA, the CDR3 is TGCGCCAGCAGCTTTAGCAGGCGGAGCACAGATACGCAGTATTTT.

This clone came up once. J is TRBJ2-2 and V is TRBV28; D gene unclear. Germline V CDR1 and CDR2: MDHEN, SYDVKM. V was pared by 0 bases and J by 10 bases, with 6 bases between. This CDR3 has 12 residues. The CDR3: CASSLWALELFF. CDR3 DNA sequence: TGTGCCAGCAGTTTATGGGCCTTGGAGCTGTTTTTT.

There are a few counts of this clone. V is TRBV10-3 and J is TRBJ1-6; D not certain. Germline V gene data show CDR1 as ENHRY and CDR2 as SYGVKD. CDR3 size: 17 residues. The ends were cut back, 1 base at V and 0 bases at J, with 10 bases in the middle. The DNA for the CDR3 is TGTGCCATCAGTGAGTTCACCCTTAGCTCCTATAATTCACCCCTCCACTTT. It encodes CAISEFTLSSYNSPLHF.

V and J are TRBV6-4 and TRBJ2-2; D is perhaps TRBD1 (5 bases). Per germline, CDR1 MRHNA and CDR2 SNTAGT. The CDR3 contains 14 residues. V was clipped by 10 bases and J by 3 bases, with 15 bases between them. The CDR3 loop is CATLGRADTGELFF. DNA for the CDR3: TGTGCCACCTTGGGCAGGGCGGACACCGGGGAGCTGTTTTTT.